This TCR beta chain came from a study of identical twins. Points from the study as a whole: Invariant MAIT and iNKT cells may have partly biased zero-insertion analyses. Whereas memory repertoires showed no such difference, abundant cord blood beta clonotypes carried fewer insertions. Conclusions were based on cross-sectional statistical analysis, without following the same donors.

Germline lookup yields CDR1 MDHEN and CDR2 SYDVKM. The ends were cut back, 7 bases at V and 4 bases at J, with 13 bases in the middle. The CDR3 length is 13 residues. This clonotype appeared a few times. Its target is unknown. TCRdb called the 5' RACE reads again in MiXCR, with one record for every CDR3 protein. The sample has approximately 350,000 distinct CDR3 sequences; 10% to 15% are singletons. The same sample was also studied in work on yellow fever vaccine responses in identical twins.

The source is a woman younger than 30 in good health. Sequencing was done on a sample of CD8+ T cells sorted from blood. The chain employs TRBV28 and TRBJ1-1, with D perhaps matching TRBD1 (5 bases). CDR3 nucleotide sequence: TGTGCCAGCAACGCGGGGGTGGGCACTGAAGCTTTCTTT. This encodes CASNAGVGTEAFF.